This TCR beta chain was documented in a study of spatial heterogeneity in lung cancer. Study-wide results and limits: Ubiquitous and regional expanded TCR counts mirrored ubiquitous and regional nonsynonymous mutation counts, respectively. Counts that tracked tumor mutation counts were those of expanded intratumoral alpha and beta TCRs.

Trimming shortened V by 1 base and J by 2 bases, and 12 bases separated the two germline ends. Germline loops: CDR1 MNHNS, CDR2 SASEGT. This CDR3 region has 17 residues. This clonotype has ten or more counts. What it recognizes is unknown. Little can be read into the size of this beta chain, an off-target read in a library designed for alpha chains. Time point: sample taken at primary tumor resection. A single record per CDR3 protein comes from TCRdb applying MiXCR to the 5' RACE reads. The profile shows 9,900 or so distinct CDR3 sequences, 12% of them singletons. The chain uses TRBV6-1 and TRBJ2-6; a weak D match, TRBD1 (6 bases). Material: lung tumor tissue, obtained at surgery. The clonotype comes from a male donor with early-stage non-small cell lung cancer. In DNA, the CDR3 is TGTGCCAGCAGTGAAGACCCCAGGGGTCCTGGGGCCAACGTCCTGACTTTC. Translated, it gives CASSEDPRGPGANVLTF.